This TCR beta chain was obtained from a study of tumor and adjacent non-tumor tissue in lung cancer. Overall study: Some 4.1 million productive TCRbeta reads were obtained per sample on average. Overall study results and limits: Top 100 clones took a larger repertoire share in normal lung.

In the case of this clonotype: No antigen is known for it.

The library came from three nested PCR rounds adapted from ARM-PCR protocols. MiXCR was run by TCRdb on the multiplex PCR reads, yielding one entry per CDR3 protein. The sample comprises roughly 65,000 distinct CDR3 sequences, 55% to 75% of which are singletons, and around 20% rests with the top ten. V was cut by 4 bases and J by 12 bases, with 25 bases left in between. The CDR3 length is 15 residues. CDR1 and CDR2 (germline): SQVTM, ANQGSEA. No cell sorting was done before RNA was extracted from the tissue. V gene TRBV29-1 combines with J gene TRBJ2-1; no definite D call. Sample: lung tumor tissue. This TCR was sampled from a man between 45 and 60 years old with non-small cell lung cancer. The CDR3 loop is CSVVGAPGQPDVQFF. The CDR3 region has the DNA TGCAGCGTTGTGGGTGCGCCTGGCCAGCCTGATGTGCAGTTCTTC.